This T cell receptor beta chain was profiled in a study of blood T cell repertoires in COVID-19 (dated by TCRdb to 2019 to 2021). For the study in its entirety: Samples covering the acute and convalescent phases of COVID-19 were provided by collaborators in the United States, Italy and Spain. The repertoires were made available in a free public database intended to serve as a resource for research on the immune response to SARS-CoV-2. The dataset comprised deeply sampled blood TCRbeta repertoires from subjects exposed to, actively infected with, or recovered from COVID-19. HLA class I and class II types, where available, came from metadata supplied by the sample provider rather than from assay-based typing. Sample metadata almost always included a de-identified subject ID, COVID-19 status, age in years and sex. Samples were obtained from the ongoing ImmuneRACE study (first 160 participants) and from 1,254 subjects provided by 6 global collaborators. The prospective study material was composed of cDNA or gDNA derived from T cells, B-cell-depleted T cells, or PBMCs. Findings and caveats that apply to the study as a whole: The amount of clinical and demographic metadata varied by source and participant and was provided uncurated.

The V end gives up 3 bases and the J end 3 bases, leaving 5 bases in the junction not matched to a gene. The CDR3 sequence holds 15 residues, the cysteine and phenylalanine included. CDR3 DNA only is kept here, 45 bases in frame from base 1. CDR1 and CDR2 were assigned from the germline V gene (reference sequence) as LNHDA and SQIVND. In the case of this clone: Its target antigen remains unknown. No much larger clone exists at a distance of one base, and base qualities are not known.

Whole blood was collected in K2EDTA tubes by collaborating institutions according to the institutions' own protocols. For TCRbeta analysis, collaborators shipped samples as frozen whole blood, isolated PBMCs, or DNA extracted from either of those sample types. The immunoSEQ Assay, a bias-controlled multiplex PCR, was used to amplify TCRbeta CDR3 regions from genomic DNA. Under the source paper's analysis protocol: Nucleated cell counts per sample were estimated from amplification of reference gene primers within the assay. Sequence reads were collapsed and filtered to measure the absolute abundance of every unique TCRbeta CDR3 rearrangement. For each sample, productive Simpson clonality was calculated as the square root of Simpson's diversity index across productive rearrangements. TCRdb provides this immuneACCESS table in a form limited to in-frame rearrangements. Some clones are lacking; in checked studies, under half of them reflect an unresolved V gene, and why the rest are absent is not known. D and trimming were read from the DNA, whereas the V and J calls and clone size are those reported in that table. This sample has roughly 200,000 clones in its table, and around 83% of those were observed once. Approximately 9% of the sample belongs to the ten largest clones.

Specimen: peripheral blood. The source of this sequence is a man aged 35-49 years with active or convalescent COVID-19. The chain uses TRBV19 and TRBJ2-7, with 10 bases aligning to TRBD2. CDR3 sequence: CASSMGAGGDYEQYF. The DNA is TGTGCCAGTAGTATGGGAGCGGGAGGGGACTACGAGCAGTACTTC.